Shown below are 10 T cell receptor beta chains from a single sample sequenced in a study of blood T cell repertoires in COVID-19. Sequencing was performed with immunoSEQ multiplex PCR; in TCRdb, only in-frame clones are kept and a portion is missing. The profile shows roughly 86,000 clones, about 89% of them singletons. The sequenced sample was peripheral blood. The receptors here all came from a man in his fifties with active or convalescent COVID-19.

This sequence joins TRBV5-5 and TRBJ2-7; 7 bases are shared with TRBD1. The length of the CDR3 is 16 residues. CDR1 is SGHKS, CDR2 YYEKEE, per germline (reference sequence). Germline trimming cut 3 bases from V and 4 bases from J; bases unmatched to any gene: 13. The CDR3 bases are TGTGCCAGCAGCTCCGGTCCCCTGGAACAGGGGTACGAGCAGTACTTC. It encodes CASSSGPLEQGYEQYF.

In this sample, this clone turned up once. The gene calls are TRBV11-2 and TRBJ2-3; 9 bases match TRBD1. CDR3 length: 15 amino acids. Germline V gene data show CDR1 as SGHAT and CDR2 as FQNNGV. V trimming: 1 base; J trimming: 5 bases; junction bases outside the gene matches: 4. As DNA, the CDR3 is TGTGCCAGCAGCTTAGCCGGACAGGGGTTAGATACGCAGTATTTT. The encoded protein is CASSLAGQGLDTQYF.

The DNA for the CDR3 is TGTGCCAGCAGCTGGGGCAGGCCTACCTACGAGCAGTACGTC. This translates into CASSWGRPTYEQYV. The rearrangement joins TRBV5-6 to TRBJ2-7; D is possibly TRBD1 (5 bases). The CDR3 is made up of 14 amino acids. The V gene's germline CDR1 is SGHDT and CDR2 YYEEEE. Trimming cost V 3 bases and J 2 bases, with 12 bases left between them.

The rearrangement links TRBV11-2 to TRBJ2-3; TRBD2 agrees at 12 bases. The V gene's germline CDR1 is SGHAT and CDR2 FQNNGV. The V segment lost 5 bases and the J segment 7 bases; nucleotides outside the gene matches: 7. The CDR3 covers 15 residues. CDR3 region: CASSVGTSGPHTQYF. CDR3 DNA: TGTGCCAGCAGCGTAGGGACTAGCGGGCCGCATACGCAGTATTTT. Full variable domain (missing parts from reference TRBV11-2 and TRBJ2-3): EAGVAQSPRYKIIEKRQSVAFWCNPISGHATLYWYQQILGQGPKLLIQFQNNGVVDDSQLPKDRFSAERLKGVDSTLKIQPAKLEDSAVYLCASSVGTSGPHTQYFGPGTRLTVL.

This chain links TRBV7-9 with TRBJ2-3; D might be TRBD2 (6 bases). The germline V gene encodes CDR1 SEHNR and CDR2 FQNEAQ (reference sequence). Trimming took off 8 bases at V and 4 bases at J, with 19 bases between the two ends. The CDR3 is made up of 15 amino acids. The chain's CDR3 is CASGSRDSLADTQYF. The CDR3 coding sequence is TGTGCCAGCGGGTCCCGGGACTCACTCGCAGATACGCAGTATTTT.

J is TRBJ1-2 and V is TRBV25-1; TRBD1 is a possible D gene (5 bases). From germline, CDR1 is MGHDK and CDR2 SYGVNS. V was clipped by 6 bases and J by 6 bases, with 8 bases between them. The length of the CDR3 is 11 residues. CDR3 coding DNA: TGTGCCAGCAGGGACACCGATGGCTACACCTTC. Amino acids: CASRDTDGYTF.

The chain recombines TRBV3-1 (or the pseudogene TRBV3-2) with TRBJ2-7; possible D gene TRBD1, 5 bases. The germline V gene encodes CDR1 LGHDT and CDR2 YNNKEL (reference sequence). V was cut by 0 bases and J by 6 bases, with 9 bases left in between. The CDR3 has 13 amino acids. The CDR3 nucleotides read TGTGCCAGCAGCCAAGAATTAGACAGCGAGCAGTACTTC. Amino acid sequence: CASSQELDSEQYF.

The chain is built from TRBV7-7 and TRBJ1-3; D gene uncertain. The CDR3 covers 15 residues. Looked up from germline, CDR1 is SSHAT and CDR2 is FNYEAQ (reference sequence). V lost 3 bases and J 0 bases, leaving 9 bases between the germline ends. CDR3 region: CASSFGVGSGNTIYF. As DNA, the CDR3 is TGTGCCAGCAGCTTTGGAGTGGGCTCTGGAAACACCATATATTTT.

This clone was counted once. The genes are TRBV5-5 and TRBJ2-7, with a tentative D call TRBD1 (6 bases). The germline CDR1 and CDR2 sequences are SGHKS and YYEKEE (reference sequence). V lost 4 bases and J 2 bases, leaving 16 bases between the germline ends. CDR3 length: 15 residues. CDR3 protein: CASSLSGAAPYEQYV. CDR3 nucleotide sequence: TGTGCCAGCAGCCTATCAGGGGCAGCCCCCTACGAGCAGTACGTC.

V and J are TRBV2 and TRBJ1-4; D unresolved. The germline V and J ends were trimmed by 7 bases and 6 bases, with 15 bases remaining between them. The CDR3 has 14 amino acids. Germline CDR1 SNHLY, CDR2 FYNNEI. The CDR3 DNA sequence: TGTGCCAGCAAATTTGAGGGAGGTGATGAAAAACTGTTTTTT. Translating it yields CASKFEGGDEKLFF. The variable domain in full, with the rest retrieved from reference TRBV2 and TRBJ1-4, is EPEVTQTPSHQVTQMGQEVILRCVPISNHLYFYWYRQILGQKVEFLVSFYNNEISEKSEIFDDQFSVERPDGSNFTLKIRSTKLEDSAMYFCASKFEGGDEKLFFGSGTQLSVL.